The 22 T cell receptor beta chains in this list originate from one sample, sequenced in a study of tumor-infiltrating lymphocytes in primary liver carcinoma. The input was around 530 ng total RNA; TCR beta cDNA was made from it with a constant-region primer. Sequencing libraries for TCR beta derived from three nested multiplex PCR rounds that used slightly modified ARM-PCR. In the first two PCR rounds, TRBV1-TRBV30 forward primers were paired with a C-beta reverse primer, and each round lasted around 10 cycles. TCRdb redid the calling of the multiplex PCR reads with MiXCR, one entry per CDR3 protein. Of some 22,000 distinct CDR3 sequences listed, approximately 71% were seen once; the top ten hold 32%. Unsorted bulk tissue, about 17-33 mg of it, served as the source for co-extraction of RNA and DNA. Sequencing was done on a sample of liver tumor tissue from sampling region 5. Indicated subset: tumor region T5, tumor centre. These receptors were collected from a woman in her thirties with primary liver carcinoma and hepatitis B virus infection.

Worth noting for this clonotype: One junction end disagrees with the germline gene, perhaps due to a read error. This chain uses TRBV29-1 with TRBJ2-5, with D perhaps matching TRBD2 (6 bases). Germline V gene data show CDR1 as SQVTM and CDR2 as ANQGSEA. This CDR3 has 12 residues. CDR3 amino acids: CGDRLDQETQHF. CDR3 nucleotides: TGCGGCGATAGACTAGACCAAGAGACCCAGCACTTC.

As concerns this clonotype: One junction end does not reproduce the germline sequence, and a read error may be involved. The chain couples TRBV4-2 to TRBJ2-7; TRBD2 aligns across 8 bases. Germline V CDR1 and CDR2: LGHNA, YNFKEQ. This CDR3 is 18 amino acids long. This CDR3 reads CASSQEHLGRGGPRELYF. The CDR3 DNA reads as TGTGCCAGTAGCCAGGAACACCTAGGACGGGGGGGACCGCGCGAGCTATACTTC.

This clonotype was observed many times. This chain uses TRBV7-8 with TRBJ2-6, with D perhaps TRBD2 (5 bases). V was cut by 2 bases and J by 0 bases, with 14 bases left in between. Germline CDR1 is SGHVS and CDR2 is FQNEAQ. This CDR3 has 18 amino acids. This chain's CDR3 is CASSLLGLDFSGANVLTF. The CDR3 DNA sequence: TGTGCCAGCAGCTTATTGGGGTTGGACTTCTCTGGGGCCAACGTCCTGACTTTC. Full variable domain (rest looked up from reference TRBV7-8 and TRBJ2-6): GAGVSQSPRYKVAKRGQDVALRCDPISGHVSLFWYQQALGQGPEFLTYFQNEAQLDKSGLPSDRFFAERPEGSVSTLKIQRTQQEDSAVYLCASSLLGLDFSGANVLTFGAGSRLTVL.

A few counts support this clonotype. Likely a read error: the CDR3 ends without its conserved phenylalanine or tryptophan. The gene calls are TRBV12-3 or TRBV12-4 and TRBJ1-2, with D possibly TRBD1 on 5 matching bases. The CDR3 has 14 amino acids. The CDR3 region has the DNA TGTGTCAGCACCCAAGGGGAAAGGGGATTTGGCTACACCCCC. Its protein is CVSTQGERGFGYTP.

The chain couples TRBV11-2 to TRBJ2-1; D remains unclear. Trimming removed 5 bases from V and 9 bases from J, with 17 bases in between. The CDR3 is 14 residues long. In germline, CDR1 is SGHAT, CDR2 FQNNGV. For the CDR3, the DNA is TGTGCCAGCAGCACGCGGTCGCCGTGGGGTGAGCAGTTCTTC. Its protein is CASSTRSPWGEQFF.

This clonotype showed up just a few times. The CDR3 loop reads CASSQDSLTSGRAVTADTQYF. The CDR3, as DNA: TGCGCCAGCAGCCAAGACTCCTTAACTAGCGGGAGGGCGGTGACGGCAGATACGCAGTATTTT. This rearrangement joins TRBV4-3 to TRBJ2-3; TRBD2 agrees at 13 bases. Germline V CDR1 and CDR2: LGHNA, YSLEER. This CDR3 region has 21 residues. J was trimmed by 4 bases and V by 0 bases; bases with no gene match: 16.

CDR3 region: CASSFVLETQYF. CDR3 nucleotide sequence: TGTGCCAGCAGTTTTGTGTTAGAGACCCAGTACTTC. The chain uses TRBV11-2 and TRBJ2-5; no clear D gene. The germline V gene encodes CDR1 SGHAT and CDR2 FQNNGV. The CDR3 spans 12 residues. Trimming took 6 bases from V and 4 from J, leaving 9 bases between them.

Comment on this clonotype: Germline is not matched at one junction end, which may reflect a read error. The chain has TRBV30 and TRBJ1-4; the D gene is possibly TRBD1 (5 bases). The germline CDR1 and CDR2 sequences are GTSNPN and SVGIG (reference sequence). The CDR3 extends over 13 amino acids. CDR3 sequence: CAWSVRGGEKLYF. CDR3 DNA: TGTGCCTGGAGTGTACGCGGGGGAGAAAAACTGTATTTT.

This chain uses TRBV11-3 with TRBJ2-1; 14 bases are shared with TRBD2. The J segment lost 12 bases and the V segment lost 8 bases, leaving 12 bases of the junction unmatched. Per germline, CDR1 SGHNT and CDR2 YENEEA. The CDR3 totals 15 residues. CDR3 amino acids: CASCRLAGGGHVQFF. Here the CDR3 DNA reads TGTGCCAGCTGCCGACTAGCGGGGGGGGGGCATGTGCAGTTCTTC.

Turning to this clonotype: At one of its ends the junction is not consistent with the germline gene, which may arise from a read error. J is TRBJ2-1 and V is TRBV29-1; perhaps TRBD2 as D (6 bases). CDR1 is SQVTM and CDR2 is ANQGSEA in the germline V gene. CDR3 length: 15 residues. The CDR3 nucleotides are TGCAGCGTTCTTAGCGGTACTATGTCCTACAATGAGCAGTTATTC. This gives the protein CSVLSGTMSYNEQLF.

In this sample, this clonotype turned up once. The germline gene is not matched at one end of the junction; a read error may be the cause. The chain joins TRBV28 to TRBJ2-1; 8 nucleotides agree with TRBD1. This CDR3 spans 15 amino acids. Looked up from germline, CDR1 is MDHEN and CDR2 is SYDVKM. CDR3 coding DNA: TGTGCCAGCAGTCAGGGGGCCAGCTCCTACGATGAGCAGTTCTTC. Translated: CASSQGASSYDEQFF. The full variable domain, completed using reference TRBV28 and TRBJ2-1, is DVKVTQSSRYLVKRTGEKVFLECVQDMDHENMFWYRQDPGLGLRLIYFSYDVKMKEKGDIPEGYSVSREKKERFSLILESASTNQTSMYLCASSQGASSYDEQFFGPGTRLTVL.

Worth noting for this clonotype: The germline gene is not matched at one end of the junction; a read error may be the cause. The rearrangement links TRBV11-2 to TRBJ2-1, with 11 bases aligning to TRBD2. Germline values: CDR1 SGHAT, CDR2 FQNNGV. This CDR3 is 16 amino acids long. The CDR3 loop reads CANSISLAGGYDEQFF. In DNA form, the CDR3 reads TGTGCCAACAGCATCTCTCTAGCGGGAGGATACGATGAGCAGTTCTTC.

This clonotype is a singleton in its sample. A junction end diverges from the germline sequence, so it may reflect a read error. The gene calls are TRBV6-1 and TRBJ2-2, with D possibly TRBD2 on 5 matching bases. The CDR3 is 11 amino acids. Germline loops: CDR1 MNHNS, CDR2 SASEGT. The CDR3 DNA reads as TGTATCAGCAGTGCCGTCGGGGAGCTATTTTTT. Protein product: CISSAVGELFF.

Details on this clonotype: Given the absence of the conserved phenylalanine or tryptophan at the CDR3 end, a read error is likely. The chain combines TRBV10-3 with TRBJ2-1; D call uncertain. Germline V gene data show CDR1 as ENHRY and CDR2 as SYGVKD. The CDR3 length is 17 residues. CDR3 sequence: CSISETMAANAYNEQFL. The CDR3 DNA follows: TGTTCCATCAGTGAGACCATGGCGGCTAACGCCTACAATGAGCAGTTCCTC.

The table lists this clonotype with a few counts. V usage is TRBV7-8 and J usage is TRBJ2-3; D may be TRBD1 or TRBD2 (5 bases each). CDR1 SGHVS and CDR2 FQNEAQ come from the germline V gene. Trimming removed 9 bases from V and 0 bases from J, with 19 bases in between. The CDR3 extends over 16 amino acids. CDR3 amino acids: CASTSGDGISTDTQYF. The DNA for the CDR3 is TGTGCCAGTACCTCCGGGGACGGTATTAGCACAGATACGCAGTATTTT.

The CDR3 nucleotides are TGTGCAAGCTGCCAGGAACAGCTAGGACAGGGGGGACCGCGCGAGCAGTACTTC. It codes for CASCQEQLGQGGPREQYF. The V gene is TRBV4-2, the J gene TRBJ2-7; 10 bases line up with TRBD1. Germline CDR1 LGHNA, CDR2 YNFKEQ. The CDR3 is 18 residues long.

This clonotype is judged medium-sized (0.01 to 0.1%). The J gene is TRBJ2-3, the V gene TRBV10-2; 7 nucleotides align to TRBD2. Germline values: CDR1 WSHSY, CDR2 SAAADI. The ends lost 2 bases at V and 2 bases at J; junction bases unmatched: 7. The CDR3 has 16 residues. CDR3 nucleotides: TGCGCCAGCAGTGAGGGAGCGGGATTCGCCACAGATACGCAGTATTTT. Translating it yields CASSEGAGFATDTQYF.

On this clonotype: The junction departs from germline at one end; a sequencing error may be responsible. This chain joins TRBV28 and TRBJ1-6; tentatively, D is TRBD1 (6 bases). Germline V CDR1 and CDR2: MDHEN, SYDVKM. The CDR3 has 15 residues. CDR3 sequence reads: CASSFLDRSNSSLHF. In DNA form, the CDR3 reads TGCGCCAGCAGTTTTTTGGACAGATCAAATTCATCCCTCCACTTT.

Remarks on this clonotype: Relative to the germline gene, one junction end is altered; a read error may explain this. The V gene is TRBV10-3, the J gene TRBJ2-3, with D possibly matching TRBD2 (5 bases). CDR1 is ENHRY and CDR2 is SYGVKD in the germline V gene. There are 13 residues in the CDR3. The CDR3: CVISELYGVTQYF. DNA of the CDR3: TGTGTCATCAGTGAGCTGTACGGGGTTACGCAGTATTTT.

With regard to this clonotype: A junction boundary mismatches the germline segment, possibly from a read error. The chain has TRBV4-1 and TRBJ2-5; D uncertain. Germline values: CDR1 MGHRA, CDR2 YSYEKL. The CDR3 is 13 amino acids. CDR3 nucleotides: TGCGCCAGTACTAATCCTAGGGAAGAGACCCGGTACTTC. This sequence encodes CASTNPREETRYF.

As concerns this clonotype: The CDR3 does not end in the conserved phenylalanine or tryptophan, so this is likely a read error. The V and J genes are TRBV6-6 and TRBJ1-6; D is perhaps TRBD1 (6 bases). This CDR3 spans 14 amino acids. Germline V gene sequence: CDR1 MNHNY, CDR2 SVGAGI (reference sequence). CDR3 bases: TGTGCCAACAGTTACACAGGGATGGATTCACCCCTCCACATC. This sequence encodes CANSYTGMDSPLHI.

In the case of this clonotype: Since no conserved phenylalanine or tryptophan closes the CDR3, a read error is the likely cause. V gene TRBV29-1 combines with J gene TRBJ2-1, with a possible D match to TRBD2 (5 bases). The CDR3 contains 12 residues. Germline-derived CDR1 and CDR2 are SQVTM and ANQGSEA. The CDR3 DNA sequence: TGCAGCGCCCTAAGAGACTACTATGAGCAGTTCTCC. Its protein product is CSALRDYYEQFS.